These 27 T cell receptor beta chains came from one sample sequenced in a study of T cells after posttransplantation cyclophosphamide. Measured with immunoSEQ multiplex PCR; TCRdb has only the in-frame clones, and not every one. The table shows roughly 70,000 clones, with approximately 92% occurring only once. Sequenced: PBMCs. The receptors were gathered from a woman aged 25-40 years in good health and a related stem cell transplant donor.

The rearrangement uses TRBV5-6 and TRBJ1-4, with D possibly being TRBD1 (6 bases). V lost 10 bases, J lost 0 bases, and 13 bases lay in between. Germline V lookup: CDR1 SGHDT, CDR2 YYEEEE. The length of the CDR3 is 14 residues. DNA for the CDR3: TGTGCCCCGAAGGAGGGGGCAACTAATGAAAAACTGTTTTTT. Protein: CAPKEGATNEKLFF. Full variable domain (outside the CDR3, taken from reference TRBV5-6 and TRBJ1-4): DAGVTQSPTHLIKTRGQQVTLRCSPKSGHDTVSWYQQALGQGPQFIFQYYEEEERQRGNFPDRFSGHQFPNYSSELNVNALLLGDSALYLCAPKEGATNEKLFFGSGTQLSVL.

V usage is TRBV11-2 and J usage is TRBJ1-2; no definite D call. Germline CDR1 reads SGHAT; CDR2 reads FQNNGV. The CDR3 spans 14 residues. V was shortened by 5 bases and J by 0 bases, with 10 bases between the two germline ends. CDR3 sequence reads: CASSTQAPNYGYTF. In DNA, the CDR3 is TGTGCCAGCAGCACCCAGGCCCCTAACTATGGCTACACCTTC.

The CDR3 sequence: CASSLVAGENNEQFF. The DNA for the CDR3 is TGCGCCAGCAGCTTGGTAGCGGGGGAGAACAATGAGCAGTTCTTC. The chain joins TRBV5-1 to TRBJ2-1; 9 bases line up with TRBD2. V dropped 0 bases and J dropped 5; count of bases not matched to a gene: 3. CDR1 is SGHRS, CDR2 YFSETQ, per germline. There are 15 residues in the CDR3.

The gene calls are TRBV30 and TRBJ2-7; D may be TRBD2 (6 bases). Trimming removed 6 bases from V and 0 bases from J, with 15 bases in between. This CDR3 is 14 amino acids long. Germline V gives CDR1 GTSNPN, CDR2 SVGIG (reference sequence). For the CDR3, the DNA is TGTGCCTGCCAACGGACCGGGAGCTCCTACGAGCAGTACTTC. Amino acid sequence: CACQRTGSSYEQYF.

The chain carries TRBV19 and TRBJ1-1; the D is unclear. This CDR3 is built from 15 residues. CDR1 is LNHDA and CDR2 is SQIVND in the germline V gene (reference sequence). V lost 0 bases to trimming and J lost 5 bases, with 13 bases between them. CDR3 sequence reads: CASSIDSGPRTEAFF. CDR3 sequence (DNA): TGTGCCAGTAGTATAGACTCGGGCCCCAGGACTGAAGCTTTCTTT.

The chain has TRBV5-5 and TRBJ1-1; 7 positions match TRBD1. The germline V gene has CDR1 SGHKS and CDR2 YYEKEE (reference sequence). CDR3 length equals 14 residues. V lost 3 bases and J lost 1; bases outside the gene matches: 3. Here the CDR3 DNA reads TGTGCCAGCAGCTACCGGGACAGGAACACTGAAGCTTTCTTT. Translation: CASSYRDRNTEAFF. The variable domain in full, with the rest retrieved from reference TRBV5-5 and TRBJ1-1, is DAGVTQSPTHLIKTRGQQVTLRCSPISGHKSVSWYQQVLGQGPQFIFQYYEKEERGRGNFPDRFSARQFPNYSSELNVNALLLGDSALYLCASSYRDRNTEAFFGQGTRLTVV.

This clone has a count of ten or more. This rearrangement joins TRBV7-9 to TRBJ1-6; 7 bases are shared with TRBD1. The ends lost 4 bases at V and 7 bases at J; junction bases unmatched: 16. The CDR3 is made up of 18 amino acids. Germline V CDR1 and CDR2: SEHNR, FQNEAQ (reference sequence). As DNA, the CDR3 is TGTGCCAGCAGCTCTAAGGGGAACGCAGGGGGAGGGAATTCACCCCTCCACTTT. Its translation is CASSSKGNAGGGNSPLHF.

The chain couples TRBV19 to TRBJ1-3; D ambiguous. Deletions cut 5 bases from V and 1 base from J, with 3 bases between. The CDR3 spans 12 residues. Looked up from germline, CDR1 is LNHDA and CDR2 is SQIVND (reference sequence). The chain's CDR3 is CASSRSGNTIYF. The CDR3 DNA follows: TGTGCCAGTAGTCGATCTGGAAACACCATATATTTT.

J is TRBJ2-3 and V is TRBV18; D unresolved. Trimming took off 8 bases at V and 1 base at J, with 13 bases between the two ends. Germline V gene sequence: CDR1 KGHSH, CDR2 LQKENI. This CDR3 comprises 14 residues. CDR3 in DNA: TGTGCCAGCCGCGCGGACGGCCGCACAGATACGCAGTATTTT. Encoded protein: CASRADGRTDTQYF.

The chain links TRBV7-2 to TRBJ2-5; a possible D gene is TRBD2 (6 bases). There are 14 residues in the CDR3. Germline CDR1 and CDR2: SGHTA and FQGNSA. Trimming left V 5 bases short and J 6 bases short, with 16 bases between. CDR3 sequence reads: CASSAEGSRQTQYF. For the CDR3, the DNA is TGTGCCAGCAGCGCGGAGGGGTCTCGACAGACCCAGTACTTC.

The gene calls are TRBV6-6 and TRBJ1-1; D is possibly TRBD1 (6 bases). Per germline, CDR1 MNHNY and CDR2 SVGAGI (reference sequence). V lost 5 bases to trimming and J lost 2 bases, with 15 bases between them. The length of the CDR3 is 15 residues. This CDR3 is CASSLQGGDNTEAFF. The CDR3 DNA follows: TGTGCCAGCAGTCTCCAAGGGGGTGATAACACTGAAGCTTTCTTT.

The CDR3 DNA reads TGTGCCAGCAGCCAACTAGCGGGGGGGACGGAGACCCAGTACTTC. It specifies CASSQLAGGTETQYF. The chain combines TRBV14 with TRBJ2-5, with TRBD2 matching 12 bases. The CDR3 extends over 15 amino acids. The junction had 3 bases not matched to a gene; V was cut back by 2 bases and J by 5 bases. In germline, CDR1 is SGHDN, CDR2 FVKESK.

J is TRBJ1-2 and V is TRBV18; 8 bases fit TRBD1. The V and J ends lost 1 base and 0 bases, in that order; junction bases with no gene match: 7. Germline CDR1 and CDR2: KGHSH and LQKENI. The CDR3 spans 17 residues. The CDR3 nucleotides are TGTGCCAGCTCACCACGGACAGGGAGGATTGCTAACTATGGCTACACCTTC. It codes for CASSPRTGRIANYGYTF.

This clone came up once. V usage is TRBV7-3 and J usage is TRBJ1-3, with D uncertain. The end of the DNA is better explained by TRBJ2-2, so the J call may be wrong. The CDR3 totals 13 residues. Germline CDR1 reads SGHTA; CDR2 reads FQGTGA. The CDR3 region has the DNA TGTGCCAGCAGCTCAAGGGTACCCGGGGAGCTGTTTTTT. Its translation: CASSSRVPGELFF.

V gene TRBV28 combines with J gene TRBJ2-3, with 8 bases that match TRBD1. There are 15 residues in the CDR3. Per germline, CDR1 MDHEN and CDR2 SYDVKM. J lost 5 bases, V lost 3 bases, and 7 bases had no gene match. The CDR3 sequence: CASSLQGALEDTQYF. The CDR3 DNA follows: TGTGCCAGCAGTTTGCAGGGGGCGTTGGAAGATACGCAGTATTTT.

J is TRBJ1-5 and V is TRBV7-2, with D perhaps TRBD1 (5 bases). Germline lookup yields CDR1 SGHTA and CDR2 FQGNSA. With 2 bases removed from V and 7 bases from J, the gap between germline ends came to 9 bases. The CDR3 spans 13 residues. The CDR3 is CASSLPGNQPQHF. In nucleotides, the CDR3 is TGTGCCAGCAGCTTACCAGGGAACCAGCCCCAGCATTTT.

V usage is TRBV27 and J usage is TRBJ2-3; D call uncertain. There are 14 residues in the CDR3. Germline loops: CDR1 MNHEY, CDR2 SMNVEV (reference sequence). V lost 3 bases to trimming and J lost 2 bases, with 9 bases between them. DNA of the CDR3: TGTGCCAGCAGTTTTAAGTCATTCACAGATACGCAGTATTTT. This translates into CASSFKSFTDTQYF.

The CDR3 here is CASSKDRPNTGELFF. The CDR3 DNA follows: TGTGCCAGCAGCAAGGACAGGCCGAACACCGGGGAGCTGTTTTTT. This chain connects TRBV5-8 to TRBJ2-2, with TRBD1 matching over 7 bases. V lost 4 bases and J lost 0; bases outside the gene matches: 3. The CDR3 is 15 residues long. Germline CDR1 SGHTS, CDR2 YDEGEE.

The J gene is TRBJ2-3, the V gene TRBV7-3; a possible D gene is TRBD2 (5 bases). Deletions cut 5 bases from V and 5 bases from J, with 11 bases between. The CDR3 loop spans 13 amino acids. Germline assignment: CDR1 SGHTA and CDR2 FQGTGA. For the CDR3, the DNA is TGTGCCAGCAGCCTCGGGAAGGGAGATACGCAGTATTTT. Protein: CASSLGKGDTQYF.

V usage is TRBV18 and J usage is TRBJ2-5; D ambiguous. The CDR3 runs to 13 residues. The V end lost 5 bases, the J end lost 4 bases, and 11 bases lay between the germline ends. CDR1 KGHSH and CDR2 LQKENI come from the germline V gene. CDR3 protein: CASSTDGLETQYF. The CDR3, as DNA: TGTGCCAGCTCAACCGACGGGTTAGAGACCCAGTACTTC.

The J gene is TRBJ2-5, the V gene TRBV9; D possibly corresponds to TRBD2 (5 bases). The last part of the DNA fits TRBJ2-7 better; the J call may be wrong. The CDR3 length is 15 residues. Germline lookup yields CDR1 SGDLS and CDR2 YYNGEE. The CDR3 reads CASSREISFSYEQYF. The CDR3 DNA follows: TGTGCCAGCAGCAGGGAGATAAGTTTTTCCTACGAGCAGTACTTC.

This chain links TRBV29-1 with TRBJ1-1; D is unresolved. V lost 4 bases and J 3 bases, leaving 9 bases between the germline ends. The CDR3 contains 12 residues. Germline loops: CDR1 SQVTM, CDR2 ANQGSEA. The chain's CDR3 is CSVGGLYTEAFF. The CDR3, as DNA: TGCAGCGTTGGAGGTCTTTACACTGAAGCTTTCTTT.

In DNA form, the CDR3 reads TGTGCCAGCAGTGAAAGGGGGAACACTGAAGCTTTCTTT. It codes for CASSERGNTEAFF. The rearrangement joins TRBV6-1 to TRBJ1-1; possible D gene TRBD1, 5 bases. This CDR3 has 13 residues. Between the trimmed V and J ends, which lost 2 bases and 1 base, there was a span of 5 bases. Germline CDR1 is MNHNS and CDR2 is SASEGT.

The chain links TRBV27 to TRBJ2-7, with D possibly matching TRBD1 (8 bases). The CDR3 is 15 amino acids. V was pared by 6 bases and J by 3 bases, with 18 bases between. Germline V gene sequence: CDR1 MNHEY, CDR2 SMNVEV (reference sequence). The CDR3 bases are TGTGCCAGCAGGGATATACAGGGGGGGAACTACGAGCAGTACTTC. This codes for CASRDIQGGNYEQYF.

The gene calls are TRBV6-4 and TRBJ2-1; 7 positions agree with TRBD1. Germline CDR1 MRHNA, CDR2 SNTAGT. CDR3 size: 16 residues. J gave up 5 bases and V 2 bases, and 9 bases lay outside the gene matches. CDR3: CASSDLGRGRNNEQFF. CDR3 bases: TGTGCCAGCAGTGACCTCGGTAGGGGGCGAAACAATGAGCAGTTCTTC.

CDR3 sequence: CASSQDSLGGGLGYTF. CDR3 bases: TGCGCCAGCAGCCAAGATAGTTTGGGGGGGGGTTTGGGCTACACCTTC. This chain connects TRBV4-1 to TRBJ1-2; D is perhaps TRBD1 (5 bases). Trimming left V 0 bases short and J 8 bases short, with 19 bases between. CDR1 is MGHRA and CDR2 is YSYEKL in the germline V gene. The CDR3 has 16 amino acids.

This clone appeared once. Here the CDR3 reads CASSFLLAGFRETQYF. The CDR3 coding sequence is TGTGCCAGCAGCTTCTTACTAGCGGGGTTCCGGGAGACCCAGTACTTC. J is TRBJ2-5 and V is TRBV5-6, with 10 bases matching TRBD2. The trim removed 2 bases at V and 5 bases at J, leaving 9 bases unmatched. Germline CDR1 SGHDT, CDR2 YYEEEE. This CDR3 has 16 residues.